Listed here are 21 T cell receptor beta chains from one sample, sequenced in a study of T cell clusters in autoimmune cytopenias. TRB was amplified from 250 ng of peripheral blood genomic DNA per sample. Multiplex touch-down PCR amplified TRB using TRB-A and TRB-B pools in one tube. TCRdb reworked the multiplex PCR reads into one entry per CDR3 protein, no DNA. This listing includes 6,500 to 9,000 distinct CDR3 sequences. These same records also appear under a second study, on T cell repertoires in aging, cancer and after chemotherapy.

Sequenced: peripheral blood. These receptors originate from a human donor in good health.

The V call is TRBV27, the J call TRBJ2-3. From germline, CDR1 is MNHEY and CDR2 SMNVEV (reference sequence). The CDR3 has 16 amino acids. The chain's CDR3 is CASSLGLPFSTDTQYF.

V usage is TRBV7-2 and J usage is TRBJ2-3. This CDR3 has 14 residues. Germline V gene data show CDR1 as SGHTA and CDR2 as FQGNSA. The CDR3 spells CASSLARRADTQYF.

The chain joins TRBV27 to TRBJ2-1. The CDR3 runs 15 residues. Germline CDR1 reads MNHEY; CDR2 reads SMNVEV (reference sequence). This chain's CDR3 is CASSLGQPSYNEQFF.

The V call is TRBV5-1, the J call TRBJ1-2. This CDR3 is built from 15 residues. The germline CDR1 and CDR2 sequences are SGHRS and YFSETQ. The CDR3 sequence is CASSLDGNQQHGYTF.

The V gene is TRBV5-1, the J gene TRBJ2-7. Germline V gives CDR1 SGHRS, CDR2 YFSETQ. The CDR3 totals 15 residues. Here the CDR3 reads CASSLDGEPPYEQYF.

The chain combines TRBV5-7 with TRBJ2-1. TRBV5-7 has ORF status, its function being uncertain. This CDR3 is built from 16 residues. The CDR3 is CASSLGPESSYNEQFF.

The chain links TRBV5-6 to TRBJ1-5; TCRdb returns TRBD1, unconfirmable since there is no DNA. CDR1 is SGHDT, CDR2 YYEEEE, per germline. The CDR3 contains 19 residues. The CDR3 sequence is CASSVWAGTALTHNQPQHF.

This chain links TRBV6-1 with TRBJ2-7; TCRdb designates TRBD1, a call that cannot be tested without DNA. Germline values: CDR1 MNHNS, CDR2 SASEGT. The CDR3 has 15 amino acids. CDR3 region: CASSPLGPKFYEQYF.

The chain uses TRBV7-9 and TRBJ1-4; without DNA, the TCRdb call of TRBD1 cannot be checked. The CDR3 spans 14 residues. Germline assignment: CDR1 SEHNR and CDR2 FQNEAQ (reference sequence). The CDR3 region is CASSFGAGKEKLFF.

The V call is TRBV10-1, the J call TRBJ2-2; there is no DNA to check the TCRdb D call of TRBD2. CDR3 length: 15 amino acids. Per germline, CDR1 WNHNN and CDR2 SYGVQD (reference sequence). The CDR3 region is CASSESPSGTGELFF.

The V call is TRBV7-6, the J call TRBJ2-5; TCRdb gives TRBD2 as the D gene, but with no DNA this cannot be confirmed. Germline CDR1 reads SGHVS; CDR2 reads FNYEAQ. The CDR3 totals 16 residues. CDR3 amino acids: CASSLGFGEEQETQYF.

In terms of frequency, this clonotype is medium-sized. The chain combines TRBV11-1 with TRBJ2-5; TCRdb reports TRBD1, a call that lacks DNA to check it against. The V gene's germline CDR1 is SGHAT and CDR2 FQDESV (reference sequence). The CDR3 has 14 residues. CDR3 in amino acids: CASSLSPIGETQYF.

The CDR3 protein is CASSQDYEQYF. The chain is built from TRBV27 and TRBJ2-7. This CDR3 region has 11 residues. Per germline, CDR1 MNHEY and CDR2 SMNVEV (reference sequence).

This chain links TRBV30 with TRBJ1-6; with no DNA, the TCRdb D assignment of TRBD1 cannot be verified. CDR3 length equals 15 residues. The germline V gene has CDR1 GTSNPN and CDR2 SVGIG (reference sequence). CDR3 protein: CVWRPRDRLISPLHF.

The chain uses TRBV30 and TRBJ1-2. Germline CDR1 GTSNPN, CDR2 SVGIG (reference sequence). The CDR3 is made up of 13 amino acids. CDR3 loop: CAWTTRSLYGYTF.

The rearrangement links TRBV6-5 to TRBJ2-7; as DNA is missing, the TRBD1 call by TCRdb cannot be tested. CDR1 and CDR2 from the germline V gene are MNHEY and SVGAGI. The CDR3 spans 15 residues. The CDR3 is CASSYQGGSSYEQYF.

The genes are TRBV27 and TRBJ2-5; TCRdb indicates TRBD1, and absent DNA this call remains unverified. Germline CDR1 is MNHEY and CDR2 is SMNVEV (reference sequence). The CDR3 spans 14 residues. The CDR3 here is CASSTLTGKETQYF.

V and J are TRBV30 and TRBJ1-1. Per the germline V gene, CDR1 is GTSNPN and CDR2 is SVGIG (reference sequence). This CDR3 contains 12 residues. This chain's CDR3 is CAWIRENTEAFF.

J is TRBJ2-1 and V is TRBV5-6. The CDR3 is 13 amino acids. CDR1 is SGHDT, CDR2 YYEEEE, per germline. The CDR3 is CASSLASGIKQFF. Filled out from reference TRBV5-6 and TRBJ2-1, the complete variable domain reads DAGVTQSPTHLIKTRGQQVTLRCSPKSGHDTVSWYQQALGQGPQFIFQYYEEEERQRGNFPDRFSGHQFPNYSSELNVNALLLGDSALYLCASSLASGIKQFFGPGTRLTVL.

This clonotype ranks as medium-sized in terms of frequency. The chain joins TRBV15 to TRBJ2-1; TCRdb reports TRBD1, a call that lacks DNA to check it against. Germline V gene sequence: CDR1 LNHNV, CDR2 YYDKDF (reference sequence). The CDR3 totals 12 residues. CDR3 loop: CATSPLRDEQFF.

This clonotype is classed as medium-sized by frequency. The chain is built from TRBV30 and TRBJ2-5. This CDR3 has 11 residues. Per the germline V gene, CDR1 is GTSNPN and CDR2 is SVGIG (reference sequence). CDR3: CAWRLRETQYF.